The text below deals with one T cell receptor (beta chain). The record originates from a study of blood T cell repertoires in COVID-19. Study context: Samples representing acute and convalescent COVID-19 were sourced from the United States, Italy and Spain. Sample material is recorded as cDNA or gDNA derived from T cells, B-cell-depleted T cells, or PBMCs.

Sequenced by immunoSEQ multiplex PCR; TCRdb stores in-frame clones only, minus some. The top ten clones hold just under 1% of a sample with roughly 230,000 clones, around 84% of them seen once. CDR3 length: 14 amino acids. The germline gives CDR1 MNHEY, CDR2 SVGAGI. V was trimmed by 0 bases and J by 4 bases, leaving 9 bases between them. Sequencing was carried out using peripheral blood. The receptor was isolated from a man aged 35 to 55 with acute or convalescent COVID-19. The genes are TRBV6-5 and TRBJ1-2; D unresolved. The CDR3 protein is CASSYSRGSYGYTF. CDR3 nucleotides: TGTGCCAGCAGTTACTCTCGAGGTTCCTATGGCTACACCTTC.